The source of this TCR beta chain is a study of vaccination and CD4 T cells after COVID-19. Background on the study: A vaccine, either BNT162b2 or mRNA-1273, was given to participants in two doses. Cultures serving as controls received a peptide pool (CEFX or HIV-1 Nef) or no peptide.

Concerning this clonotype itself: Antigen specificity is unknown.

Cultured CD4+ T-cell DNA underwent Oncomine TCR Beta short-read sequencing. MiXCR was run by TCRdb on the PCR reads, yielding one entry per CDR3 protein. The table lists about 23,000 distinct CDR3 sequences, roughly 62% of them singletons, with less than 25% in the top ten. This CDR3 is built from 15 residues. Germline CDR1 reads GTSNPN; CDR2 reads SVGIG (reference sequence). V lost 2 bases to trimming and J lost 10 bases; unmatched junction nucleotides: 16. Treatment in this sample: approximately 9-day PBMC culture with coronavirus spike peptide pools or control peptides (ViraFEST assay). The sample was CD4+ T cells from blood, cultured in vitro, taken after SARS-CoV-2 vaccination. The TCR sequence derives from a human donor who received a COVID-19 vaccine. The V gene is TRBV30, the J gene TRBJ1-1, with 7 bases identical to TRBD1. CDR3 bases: TGTGCCTGGAGTACGTGGGACAGTCTATCCGGGCGAGCTTTCTTT. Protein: CAWSTWDSLSGRAFF.